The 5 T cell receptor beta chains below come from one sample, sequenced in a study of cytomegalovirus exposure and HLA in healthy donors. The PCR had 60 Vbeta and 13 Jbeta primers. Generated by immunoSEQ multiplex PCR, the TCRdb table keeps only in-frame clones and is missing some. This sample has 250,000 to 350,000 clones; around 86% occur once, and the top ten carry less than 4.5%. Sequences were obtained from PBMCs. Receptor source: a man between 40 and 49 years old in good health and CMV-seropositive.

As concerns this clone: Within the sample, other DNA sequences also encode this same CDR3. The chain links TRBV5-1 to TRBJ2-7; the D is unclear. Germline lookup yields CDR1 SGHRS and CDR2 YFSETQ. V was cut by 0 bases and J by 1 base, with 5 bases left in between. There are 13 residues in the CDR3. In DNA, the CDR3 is TGCGCCAGCAGCTTGGCGTCGTCCTACGAGCAGTACTTC. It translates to CASSLASSYEQYF.

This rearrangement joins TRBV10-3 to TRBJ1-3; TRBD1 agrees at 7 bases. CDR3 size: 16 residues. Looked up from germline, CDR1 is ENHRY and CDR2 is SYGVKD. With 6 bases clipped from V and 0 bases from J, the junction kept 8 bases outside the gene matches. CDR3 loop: CAISSTGPNSGNTIYF. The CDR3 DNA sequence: TGTGCCATCAGCTCGACAGGGCCCAACTCTGGAAACACCATATATTTT.

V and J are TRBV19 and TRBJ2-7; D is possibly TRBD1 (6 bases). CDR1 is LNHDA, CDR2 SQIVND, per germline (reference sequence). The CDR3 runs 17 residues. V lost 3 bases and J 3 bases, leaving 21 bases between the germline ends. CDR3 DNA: TGTGCCAGTAGTATTACGAGGGACATGAATCCTAACTACGAGCAGTACTTC. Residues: CASSITRDMNPNYEQYF.

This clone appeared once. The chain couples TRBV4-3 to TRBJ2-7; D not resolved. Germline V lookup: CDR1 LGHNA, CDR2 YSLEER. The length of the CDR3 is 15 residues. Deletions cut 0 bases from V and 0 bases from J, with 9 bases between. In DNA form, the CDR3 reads TGCGCCAGCAGCCAAGAGAGAGACAACTCCTACGAGCAGTACTTC. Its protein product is CASSQERDNSYEQYF.

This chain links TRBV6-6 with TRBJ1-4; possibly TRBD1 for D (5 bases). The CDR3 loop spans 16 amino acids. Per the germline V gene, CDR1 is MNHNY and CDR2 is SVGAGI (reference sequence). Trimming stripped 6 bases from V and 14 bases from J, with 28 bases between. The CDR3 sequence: CASSQNGHPFSLLLFF. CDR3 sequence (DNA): TGTGCCAGCAGCCAGAATGGACACCCGTTCTCCCTGTTGCTGTTTTTT.